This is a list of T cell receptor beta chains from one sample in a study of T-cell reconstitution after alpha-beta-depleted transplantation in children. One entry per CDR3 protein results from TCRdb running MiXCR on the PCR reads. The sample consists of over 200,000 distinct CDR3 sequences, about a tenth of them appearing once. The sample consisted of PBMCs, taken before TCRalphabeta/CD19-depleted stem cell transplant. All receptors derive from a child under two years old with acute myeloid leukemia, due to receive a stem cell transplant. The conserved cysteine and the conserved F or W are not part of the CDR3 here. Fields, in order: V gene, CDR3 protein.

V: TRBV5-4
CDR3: ASSLGVSVLDTQY

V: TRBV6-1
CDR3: ASRPRLAGLYEQY

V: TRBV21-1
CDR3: ASGKGTEHNSPLH

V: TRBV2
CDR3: ASSVTGNYGYT

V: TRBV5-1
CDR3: ASRWDSQALNEQF

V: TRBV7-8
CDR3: ASSLGDYEQY

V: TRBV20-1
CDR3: SARERGVNSPLH

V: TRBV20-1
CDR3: SARDRTALETQY

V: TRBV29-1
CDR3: SVGMLDSLDYGYT

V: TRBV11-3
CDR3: ASARDGVKNTGELF

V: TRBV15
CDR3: ATSAQGRPEAF

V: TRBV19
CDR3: ASRRTGGRGQPQH

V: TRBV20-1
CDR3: SARASSDLNTEAF

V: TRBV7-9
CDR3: ASSPDGTGLGEAF

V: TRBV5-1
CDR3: ASSLAGRSLNTEAF

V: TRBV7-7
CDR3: ASSLAAYPNTDTQY

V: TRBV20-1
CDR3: SARDFRGQTFQY

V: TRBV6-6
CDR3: ASSYGEAF

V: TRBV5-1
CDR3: ASSLGHRAPYEQY

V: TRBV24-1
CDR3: ATSPAGVTDTQY

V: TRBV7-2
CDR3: ASSRQEETQY

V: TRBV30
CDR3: AWSAMGGLTDTQY

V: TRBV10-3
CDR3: AISAPGQGYSPLH

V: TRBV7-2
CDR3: ASSLVGVGNQPQH

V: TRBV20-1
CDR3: SASLSGRDQPQH

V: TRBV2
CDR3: ASSQQGSGDSPLH

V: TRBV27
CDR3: ASRGSTRGNTEAF

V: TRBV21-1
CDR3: ASSKVRDRGETQY